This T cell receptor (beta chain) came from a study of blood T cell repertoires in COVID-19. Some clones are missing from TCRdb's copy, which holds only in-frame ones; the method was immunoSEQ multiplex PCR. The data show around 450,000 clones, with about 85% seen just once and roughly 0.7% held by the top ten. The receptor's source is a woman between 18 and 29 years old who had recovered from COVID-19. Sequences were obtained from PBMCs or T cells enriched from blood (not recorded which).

The CDR3, as DNA: TGCAGCGTTGGAGACAGGTCTGACACCATATATTTT. Translating it yields CSVGDRSDTIYF. This sequence joins TRBV29-1 and TRBJ1-3; D might be TRBD1 (6 bases). Deletions cut 4 bases from V and 8 bases from J, with 12 bases between. CDR3 size: 12 residues. Germline V lookup: CDR1 SQVTM, CDR2 ANQGSEA.